The TCR beta chain described here comes from a study of shared clonotypes between healthy human individuals (dated by TCRdb to the early 2020s). The study in broad terms: Three men and a couple of women, aged 18 to 49 years, made up the cohort. The study deeply sequenced blood TCR repertoires of about 5 healthy adults to estimate repertoire size and the extent of clonotype sharing between individuals. Leukapheresis yielded between about 0.9 and 9 billion PBMCs per donor. Different laboratories and diverse techniques were used to prepare libraries and sequence TCR repertoires, to increase sequencing depth and limit assay-specific biases. Per donor, three plates each were used for CD4 naive and CD4 memory, two for CD8 naive, and one for CD8 memory.

TCR CDR3 regions were amplified from genomic DNA by multiplex PCR using the deep immunoSEQ assay. Extracted genomic DNA from each cell subset was spread evenly across all wells of several immunoSEQ 96-well plates, with each plate serving as a replicate. Each replicate PCR for sorted subsets received roughly 0.2 ug genomic DNA, equal to tens of thousands of T cell genomes. Purified libraries were quantified with a Qubit 3.0 fluorometer, sized on a Bioanalyzer 2100, and re-quantified with the KAPA Library Quantification kit. Every immunoSEQ 96-well plate was sequenced on a separate single-read 150-cycle Illumina NextSeq 550 flow cell. From the authors' description of their analysis: The immunoSEQ output contained only junctional sequences without quality scores, so filtering could not match that applied to full-length reads. To assign V/J genes and CDR3, sequences were annotated using PyIR, a Python wrapper for IgBLAST v1.9, with IMGT germline references. Reads with weak V/J assignments (E-value above 1e-6), missing CDR3, stop codons, out-of-frame junctions, or ambiguous translated residues were removed. V3J clonotypes were defined as sequences sharing an identical inferred V gene, J gene, and CDR3 amino acid sequence. Percentage overlap between repertoires was computed as shared unique clonotypes divided by the size of the smaller repertoire. Richness of each repertoire was evaluated using RTK rarefaction, the Chao1 estimator, and Recon v2.1 estimates of unobserved clonotypes. For all TCRbeta clonotypes obtained by the gDNA method from several donors, generation probabilities were computed with OLGA. TCRdb obtained this table from immuneACCESS and retained in-frame rearrangements with V and J assigned. These tables miss some clones; where compared with another copy, unresolved V genes account for less than half of the shortfall, and the remainder is unexplained. The V and J calls and clone size come from that table; D and trimming were worked out from the DNA. The sample table contains about 2 million clones; only one count was recorded for 85% to 95% of them. 0.13% of the sample goes to the ten largest clones.

Donors were healthy HIV-negative adults with no recently reported acute infections or vaccinations. Every donor was a Caucasian adult residing in Nashville, Tennessee, USA. Magnetic negative selection was used to enrich CD4+ T cells, after which naive cells were positively selected on CD45RA and the negative fraction became the memory subset. After blood collection by leukapheresis, PBMCs were isolated using Ficoll-Histopaque density gradient centrifugation and then cryopreserved in the vapor phase of liquid nitrogen. Analytical flow cytometry was used to check the purity and quantity of every magnetically sorted T cell population. Genomic DNA was isolated from every sorted fraction and measured by UV absorbance on a Nanodrop 2000c. Study-wide conclusions, independent of this receptor: Sampling was restricted to blood, and TCR repertoires in tissues likely differ from the TCR repertoires found in blood. Compared with non-shared clonotypes, clonotypes shared by all four sorted-subset donors had higher generation probabilities. Incomplete sequencing was indicated by rarefaction of sorted-subset datasets, despite the large sequencing depth. Pairwise subsampling led to the expectation that sequencing depth would affect the degree of clonotype sharing among donors. Larger estimated clonotype richness was generally found for naive subsets than for memory subsets. Because the study included a small number of donors, the genetic and exposure-history diversity represented was limited. Sharing across several donors was observed for about 5% of naive CD4, 3% to 4% of naive CD8, roughly 2.3% of memory CD4, and 0.4% of memory CD8 clonotypes.

Regarding this clone: No cognate antigen has been identified for it. Base-call qualities are not available, and no considerably larger clone is one nucleotide away.

Based on the germline V gene, the CDR1 and CDR2 sequences are SQVTM and ANQGSEA. Trimming at the junction amounts to 4 bases on V and 5 bases on J, and the germline ends lie 11 bases apart. The CDR3 covers 12 residues, taking in both the cysteine and the phenylalanine. Only the CDR3 DNA stays, 36 bases, in frame from base 1. The source is a man aged 18-30 years in good health. Sequencing input: naive CD4+ T cells sorted from blood. The cell subset or site label, read with the paper, signifies: CD45RA+ positively selected. The rearranged chain carries TRBV29-1 and TRBJ2-5, with no D gene named confidently. The bases are TGCAGCGTTGCCCACGGCTACGAGACCCAGTACTTC. This translates into CSVAHGYETQYF.